Below are 11 T cell receptor beta chains sequenced from a single sample in a study of early stage breast cancer tumors. Here immunoSEQ multiplex PCR was the method, and the copy in TCRdb shows in-frame clones only, minus some. The profile shows about 53,000 clones, around 90% of them singletons. Sequenced material: blood. Receptors were obtained from a person aged 70 to 85 with breast cancer.

This clone has a single count. The V call is TRBV28, the J call TRBJ1-1; D perhaps matches TRBD1 (6 bases). The length of the CDR3 is 15 residues. Trimming shortened V by 8 bases and J by 3 bases, and 19 bases separated the two germline ends. The germline gives CDR1 MDHEN, CDR2 SYDVKM. CDR3 sequence: CASVSPGGVDTEAFF. The CDR3 region has the DNA TGTGCCAGCGTCTCACCGGGGGGCGTTGACACTGAAGCTTTCTTT.

This rearrangement joins TRBV5-6 to TRBJ1-2, with D maybe TRBD1 (5 bases). The CDR3 has 15 residues. Germline CDR1 and CDR2: SGHDT and YYEEEE. The V gene lost 0 bases and the J gene lost 4 bases, with 13 bases spanning the gap. CDR3 DNA sequence: TGTGCCAGCAGCTTGGCCAGGGAGGCCATCTATGGCTACACCTTC. It encodes CASSLAREAIYGYTF. Full variable domain (missing parts from reference TRBV5-6 and TRBJ1-2): DAGVTQSPTHLIKTRGQQVTLRCSPKSGHDTVSWYQQALGQGPQFIFQYYEEEERQRGNFPDRFSGHQFPNYSSELNVNALLLGDSALYLCASSLAREAIYGYTFGSGTRLTVV.

The sample holds one count of this clone. This rearrangement joins TRBV5-6 to TRBJ1-1; D gene uncertain. Trimming cost V 2 bases and J 2 bases, with 13 bases left between them. CDR1 SGHDT and CDR2 YYEEEE come from the germline V gene. The CDR3 extends over 15 amino acids. The CDR3 coding sequence is TGTGCCAGCAGCTTCGGGTCTTACCTTAACACTGAAGCTTTCTTT. As protein: CASSFGSYLNTEAFF.

About this clone: Within the sample, other DNA sequences also encode this same CDR3. This chain joins TRBV27 and TRBJ1-1; D is possibly TRBD1 (5 bases). Deletions cut 0 bases from V and 1 base from J, with 6 bases between. Germline loops: CDR1 MNHEY, CDR2 SMNVEV (reference sequence). This CDR3 is 14 amino acids long. The CDR3 coding sequence is TGTGCCAGCAGTTTATCAAGGGGGAACACTGAAGCTTTCTTT. Protein: CASSLSRGNTEAFF.

This clone showed up just once. The chain recombines TRBV4-1 with TRBJ2-5, with 8 bases matching TRBD2. The CDR3 consists of 15 residues. Germline-derived CDR1 and CDR2 are MGHRA and YSYEKL. With V trimmed by 2 bases and J by 2 bases, 4 bases remained unmatched. The CDR3 DNA reads TGCGCCAGCAGCCAAAATGGCGGGGGGCAAGAGACCCAGTACTTC. Encoded protein: CASSQNGGGQETQYF.

The gene calls are TRBV10-3 and TRBJ1-1; D is unresolved. V was cut by 2 bases and J by 0 bases, with 7 bases left in between. The CDR3 runs 14 residues. Germline lookup yields CDR1 ENHRY and CDR2 SYGVKD. The CDR3 loop is CAISELRLNTEAFF. CDR3 DNA: TGTGCCATCAGTGAGCTACGGTTGAACACTGAAGCTTTCTTT.

This CDR3 is CASSPAAPYGYTF. As DNA, the CDR3 is TGTGCCAGCAGCCCAGCGGCTCCCTATGGCTACACCTTC. This chain connects TRBV7-2 to TRBJ1-2, with unresolved D. The V end lost 5 bases, the J end lost 4 bases, and 11 bases lay between the germline ends. CDR3 size: 13 residues. From germline, CDR1 is SGHTA and CDR2 FQGNSA.

This chain connects TRBV5-1 to TRBJ2-7; 9 positions agree with TRBD1. CDR3 size: 13 residues. The germline V gene encodes CDR1 SGHRS and CDR2 YFSETQ. The V gene end was trimmed by 4 bases and the J gene end by 5 bases; junction bases not matched to a gene: 4. As DNA, the CDR3 is TGCGCCAGCAGCAAGGGACAGGGCGACGAGCAGTACTTC. It codes for CASSKGQGDEQYF.

The rearrangement joins TRBV7-2 to TRBJ1-5, with D maybe TRBD1 (5 bases). V lost 1 base, J lost 4 bases, and 8 bases lay in between. The CDR3 loop spans 14 amino acids. Germline V gene lookup returns CDR1 SGHTA and CDR2 FQGNSA. The CDR3 protein is CASSLGGFNQPQHF. CDR3 DNA sequence: TGTGCCAGCAGCTTAGGGGGCTTTAATCAGCCCCAGCATTTT.

The J gene is TRBJ2-1, the V gene TRBV5-1, with 9 bases aligning to TRBD2. The CDR3 length is 16 residues. In germline, CDR1 is SGHRS, CDR2 YFSETQ. Unmatched junction bases numbered 10, after V lost 3 bases and J lost 6 bases. The CDR3 bases are TGCGCCAGCAGCTCAATAGCGGGGGAGGGTCTCAATGAGCAGTTCTTC. Its protein product is CASSSIAGEGLNEQFF.

The rearrangement joins TRBV5-1 to TRBJ2-3, with D perhaps matching TRBD1 (6 bases). V was clipped by 4 bases and J by 4 bases, with 10 bases between them. This CDR3 region has 13 residues. In germline, CDR1 is SGHRS, CDR2 YFSETQ. The CDR3: CASSGSGADTQYF. The CDR3 DNA reads TGCGCCAGCAGCGGCTCAGGGGCAGATACGCAGTATTTT. The variable domain in full, completed from reference TRBV5-1 and TRBJ2-3, reads KAGVTQTPRYLIKTRGQQVTLSCSPISGHRSVSWYQQTPGQGLQFLFEYFSETQRNKGNFPGRFSGRQFSNSRSEMNVSTLELGDSALYLCASSGSGADTQYFGPGTRLTVL.